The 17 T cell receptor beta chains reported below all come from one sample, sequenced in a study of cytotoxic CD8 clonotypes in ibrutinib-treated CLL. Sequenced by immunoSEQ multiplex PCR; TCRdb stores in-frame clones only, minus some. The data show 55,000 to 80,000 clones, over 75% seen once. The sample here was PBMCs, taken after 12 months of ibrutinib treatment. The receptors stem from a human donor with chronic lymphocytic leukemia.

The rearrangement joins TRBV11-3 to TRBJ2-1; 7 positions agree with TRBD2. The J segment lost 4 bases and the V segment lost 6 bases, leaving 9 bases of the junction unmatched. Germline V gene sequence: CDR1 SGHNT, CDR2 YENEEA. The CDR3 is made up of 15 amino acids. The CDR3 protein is CASSRRAGLYNEQFF. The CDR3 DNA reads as TGTGCCAGCAGTAGGCGAGCGGGACTTTACAATGAGCAGTTCTTC.

The chain's CDR3 is CASSSTGNNYEQYF. The CDR3 coding sequence is TGTGCCAGCAGCTCGACAGGGAATAACTACGAGCAGTACTTC. This rearrangement joins TRBV5-6 to TRBJ2-7, with 7 positions matching TRBD1. There are 14 residues in the CDR3. In germline, CDR1 is SGHDT, CDR2 YYEEEE. After removal of 3 bases from V and 3 bases from J, the junction contained 6 bases not matched to a gene.

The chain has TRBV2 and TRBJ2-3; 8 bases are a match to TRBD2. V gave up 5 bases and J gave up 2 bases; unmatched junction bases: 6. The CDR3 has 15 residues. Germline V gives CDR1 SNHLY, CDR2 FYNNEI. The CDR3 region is CASSPLAGITDTQYF. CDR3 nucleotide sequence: TGTGCCAGCAGTCCTCTAGCGGGCATCACAGATACGCAGTATTTT.

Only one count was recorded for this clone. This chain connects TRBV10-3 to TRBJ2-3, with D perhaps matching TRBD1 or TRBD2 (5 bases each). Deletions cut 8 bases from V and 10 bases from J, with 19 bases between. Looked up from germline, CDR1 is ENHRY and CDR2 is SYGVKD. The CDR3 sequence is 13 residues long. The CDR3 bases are TGTGCCATCGCGAGACCGGGACCCTCGGCGCAGTATTTT. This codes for CAIARPGPSAQYF.

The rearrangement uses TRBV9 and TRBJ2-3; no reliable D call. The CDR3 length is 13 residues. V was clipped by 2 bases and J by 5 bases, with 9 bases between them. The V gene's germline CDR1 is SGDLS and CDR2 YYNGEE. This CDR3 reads CASSVVVGDTQYF. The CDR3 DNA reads TGTGCCAGCAGCGTCGTCGTGGGAGATACGCAGTATTTT.

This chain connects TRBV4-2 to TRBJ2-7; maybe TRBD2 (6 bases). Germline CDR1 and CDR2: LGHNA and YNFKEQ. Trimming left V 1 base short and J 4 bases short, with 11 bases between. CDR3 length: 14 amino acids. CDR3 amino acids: CASSQGNAGYEQYF. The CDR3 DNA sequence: TGTGCCAGCAGCCAAGGAAATGCGGGATACGAGCAGTACTTC.

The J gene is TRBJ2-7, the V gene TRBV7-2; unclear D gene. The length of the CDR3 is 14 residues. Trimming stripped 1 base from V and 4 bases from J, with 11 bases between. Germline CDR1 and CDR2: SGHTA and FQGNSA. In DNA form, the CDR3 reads TGTGCCAGCAGCTTAGGCTACAGTATTTACGAGCAGTACTTC. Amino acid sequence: CASSLGYSIYEQYF.

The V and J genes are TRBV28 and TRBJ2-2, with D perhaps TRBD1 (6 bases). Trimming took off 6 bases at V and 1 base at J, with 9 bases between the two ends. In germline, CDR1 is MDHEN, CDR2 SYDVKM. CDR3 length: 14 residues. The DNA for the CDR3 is TGTGCCAGCAGAACACAGGGGAACACCGGGGAGCTGTTTTTT. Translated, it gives CASRTQGNTGELFF. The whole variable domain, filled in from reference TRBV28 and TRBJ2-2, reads DVKVTQSSRYLVKRTGEKVFLECVQDMDHENMFWYRQDPGLGLRLIYFSYDVKMKEKGDIPEGYSVSREKKERFSLILESASTNQTSMYLCASRTQGNTGELFFGEGSRLTVL.

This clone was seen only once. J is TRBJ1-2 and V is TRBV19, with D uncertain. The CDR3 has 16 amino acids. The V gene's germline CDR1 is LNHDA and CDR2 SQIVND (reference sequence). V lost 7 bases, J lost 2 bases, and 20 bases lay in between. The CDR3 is CASTPGDGPVNYGYTF. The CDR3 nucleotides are TGTGCCAGTACCCCAGGAGACGGGCCAGTAAACTATGGCTACACCTTC.

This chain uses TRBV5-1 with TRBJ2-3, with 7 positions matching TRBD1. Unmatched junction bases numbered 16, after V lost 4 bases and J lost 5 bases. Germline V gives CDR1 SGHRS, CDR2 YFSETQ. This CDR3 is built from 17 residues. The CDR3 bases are TGCGCCAGCAGCACCGGGCGTACGGGACAGTTGTTAGATACGCAGTATTTT. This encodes CASSTGRTGQLLDTQYF.

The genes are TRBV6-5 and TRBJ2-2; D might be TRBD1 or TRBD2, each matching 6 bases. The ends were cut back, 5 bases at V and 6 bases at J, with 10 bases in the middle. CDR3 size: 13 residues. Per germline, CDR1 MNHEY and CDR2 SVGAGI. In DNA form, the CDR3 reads TGTGCCAGCAGTCTTAGGGGGGCCGGGGAGCTGTTTTTT. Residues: CASSLRGAGELFF.

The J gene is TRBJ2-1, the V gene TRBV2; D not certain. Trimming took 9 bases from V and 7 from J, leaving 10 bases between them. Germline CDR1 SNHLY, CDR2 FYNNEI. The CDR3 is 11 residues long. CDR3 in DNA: TGTGCCAGGGGAAGGGCGAATGAGCAGTTCTTC. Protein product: CARGRANEQFF.

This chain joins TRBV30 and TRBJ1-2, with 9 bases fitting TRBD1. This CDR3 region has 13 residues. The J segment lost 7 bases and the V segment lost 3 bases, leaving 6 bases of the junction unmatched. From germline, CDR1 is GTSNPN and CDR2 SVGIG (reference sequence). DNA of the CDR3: TGTGCCTGGAGCGACAGGGGGACTTCTGGCTACACCTTC. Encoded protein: CAWSDRGTSGYTF.

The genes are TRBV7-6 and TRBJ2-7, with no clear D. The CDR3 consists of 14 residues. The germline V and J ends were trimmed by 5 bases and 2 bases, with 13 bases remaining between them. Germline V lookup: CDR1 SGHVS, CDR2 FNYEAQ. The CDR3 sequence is CASSQAEGTYEQYF. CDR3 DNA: TGTGCCAGCAGCCAGGCGGAAGGGACCTACGAGCAGTACTTC.

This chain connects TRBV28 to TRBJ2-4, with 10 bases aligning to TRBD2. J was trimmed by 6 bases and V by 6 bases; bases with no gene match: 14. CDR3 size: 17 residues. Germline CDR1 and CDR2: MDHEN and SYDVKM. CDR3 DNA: TGTGCCAGCAGCCTGGAGGGGCGGGCTAGCGGGAGAAACATTCAGTACTTC. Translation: CASSLEGRASGRNIQYF.

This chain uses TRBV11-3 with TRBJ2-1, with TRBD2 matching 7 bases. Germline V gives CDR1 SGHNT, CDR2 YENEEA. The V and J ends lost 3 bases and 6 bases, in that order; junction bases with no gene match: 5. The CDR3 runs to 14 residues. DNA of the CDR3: TGTGCCAGCAGCTTTCTGGGGGGGAGCAATGAGCAGTTCTTC. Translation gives CASSFLGGSNEQFF.

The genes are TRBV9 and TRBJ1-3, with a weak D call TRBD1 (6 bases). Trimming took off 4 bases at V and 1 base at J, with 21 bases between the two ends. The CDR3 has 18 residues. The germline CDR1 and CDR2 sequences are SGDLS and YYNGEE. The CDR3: CASSLRETGQISGNTIYF. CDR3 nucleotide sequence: TGTGCCAGCAGCCTCAGGGAGACGGGACAAATATCTGGAAACACCATATATTTT.